This T cell receptor beta chain was sequenced during a study of blood T cell repertoires in COVID-19. The CDR3 has 15 amino acids. The V end lost 0 bases, the J end lost 1 base, and 6 bases lay between the germline ends. Germline loops: CDR1 LGHNA, CDR2 YSLEER. The table came from immunoSEQ multiplex PCR; TCRdb's copy has only in-frame clones and leaves some out. This sample yields tens of thousands of clones, of which about 92% are seen a single time; around 0.39% belongs to the top ten. The sequenced material came from peripheral blood. This chain links TRBV4-3 with TRBJ2-2; D gene ambiguous. The TCR originated in a man in his fifties or sixties with COVID-19, enrolled during active disease. CDR3 coding DNA: TGCGCCAGCAGCCAAGAAACCGGGAACACCGGGGAGCTGTTTTTT. Translating gives CASSQETGNTGELFF.